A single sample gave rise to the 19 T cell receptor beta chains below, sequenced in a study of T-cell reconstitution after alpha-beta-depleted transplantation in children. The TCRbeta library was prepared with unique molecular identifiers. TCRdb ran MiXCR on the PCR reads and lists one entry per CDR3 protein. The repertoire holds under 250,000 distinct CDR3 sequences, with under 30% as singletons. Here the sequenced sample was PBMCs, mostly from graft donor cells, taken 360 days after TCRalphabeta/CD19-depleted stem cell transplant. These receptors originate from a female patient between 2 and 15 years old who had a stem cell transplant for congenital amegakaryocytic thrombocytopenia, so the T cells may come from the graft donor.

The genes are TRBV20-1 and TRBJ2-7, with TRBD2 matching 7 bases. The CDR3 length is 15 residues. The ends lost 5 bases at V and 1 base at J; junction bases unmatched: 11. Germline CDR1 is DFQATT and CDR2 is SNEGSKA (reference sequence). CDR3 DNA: TGCAGTGCTCCGTCGAGCGGGACGATGTCCTACGAGCAGTACTTC. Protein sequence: CSAPSSGTMSYEQYF.

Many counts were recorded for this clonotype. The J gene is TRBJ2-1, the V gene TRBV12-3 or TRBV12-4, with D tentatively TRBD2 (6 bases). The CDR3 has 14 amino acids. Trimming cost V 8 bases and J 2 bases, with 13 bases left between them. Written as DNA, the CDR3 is TGTGCCAGCCACCGGGGGATAGCCTACAATGAGCAGTTCTTC. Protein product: CASHRGIAYNEQFF.

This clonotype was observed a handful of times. The CDR3 DNA reads TGTGCCAGCAGCCTCGGAGTGGGGGGGGCCCTCCAAGAGACCCAGTACTTC. This translates into CASSLGVGGALQETQYF. This chain links TRBV7-9 with TRBJ2-5, with D possibly being TRBD2 (7 bases). V lost 5 bases, J lost 1 base, and 20 bases lay in between. Germline V gene lookup returns CDR1 SEHNR and CDR2 FQNEAQ (reference sequence). The CDR3 runs to 17 residues.

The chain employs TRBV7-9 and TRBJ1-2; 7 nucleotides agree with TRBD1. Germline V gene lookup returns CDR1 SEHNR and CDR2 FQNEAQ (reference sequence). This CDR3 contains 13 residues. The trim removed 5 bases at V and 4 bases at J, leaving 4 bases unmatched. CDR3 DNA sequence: TGTGCCAGCAGCCGGGACAGTACCTATGGCTACACCTTC. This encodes CASSRDSTYGYTF.

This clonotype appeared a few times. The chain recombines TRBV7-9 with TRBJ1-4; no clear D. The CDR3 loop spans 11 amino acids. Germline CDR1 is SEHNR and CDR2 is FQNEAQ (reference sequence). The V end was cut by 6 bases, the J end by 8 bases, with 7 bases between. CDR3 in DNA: TGTGCCAGCAGGACCTCGGAAAAACTGTTTTTT. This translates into CASRTSEKLFF. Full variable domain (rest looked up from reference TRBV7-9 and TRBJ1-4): DTGVSQNPRHKITKRGQNVTFRCDPISEHNRLYWYRQTLGQGPEFLTYFQNEAQLEKSRLLSDRFSAERPKGSFSTLEIQRTEQGDSAMYLCASRTSEKLFFGSGTQLSVL.

CDR3 protein: CASSQEYGTPQYF. In DNA, the CDR3 is TGCGCCAGCAGCCAAGAATACGGCACGCCCCAGTACTTC. The rearrangement joins TRBV4-1 to TRBJ2-5, with D unclear. In germline, CDR1 is MGHRA, CDR2 YSYEKL. This CDR3 has 13 residues. Trimming took 0 bases from V and 9 from J, leaving 11 bases between them.

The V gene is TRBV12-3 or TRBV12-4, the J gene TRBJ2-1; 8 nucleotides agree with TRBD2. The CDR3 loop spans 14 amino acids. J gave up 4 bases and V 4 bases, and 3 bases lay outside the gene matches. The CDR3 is CASSSGGGYNEQFF. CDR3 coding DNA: TGTGCCAGCAGTTCCGGGGGGGGATACAATGAGCAGTTCTTC.

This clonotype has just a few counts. The CDR3 reads CASTSGRAPDTQYF. The CDR3 DNA reads TGTGCCAGCACTAGCGGGAGGGCCCCAGATACGCAGTATTTT. V is TRBV7-2 and J is TRBJ2-3; 12 bases match TRBD2. The germline V gene encodes CDR1 SGHTA and CDR2 FQGNSA. V gave up 7 bases and J gave up 4 bases; unmatched junction bases: 3. There are 14 residues in the CDR3.

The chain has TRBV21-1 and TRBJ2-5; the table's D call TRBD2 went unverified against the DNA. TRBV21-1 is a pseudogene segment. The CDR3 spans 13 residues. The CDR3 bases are TGTGCCAGCAGCGTTACTAGCGGGGGCCTTCAGTACTTC. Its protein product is CASSVTSGGLQYF.

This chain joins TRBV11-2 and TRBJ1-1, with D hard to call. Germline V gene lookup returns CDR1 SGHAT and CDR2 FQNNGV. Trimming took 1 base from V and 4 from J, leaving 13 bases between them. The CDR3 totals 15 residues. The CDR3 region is CASSLVLIGLTEAFF. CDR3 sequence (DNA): TGTGCCAGCAGCTTAGTTTTAATAGGACTCACTGAAGCTTTCTTT.

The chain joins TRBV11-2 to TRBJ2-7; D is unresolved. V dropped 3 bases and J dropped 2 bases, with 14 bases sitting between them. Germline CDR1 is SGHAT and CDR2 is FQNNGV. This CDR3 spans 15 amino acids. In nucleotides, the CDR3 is TGTGCCAGCAGCTTGATCCCCCCGGTGGCCTACGAGCAGTACTTC. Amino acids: CASSLIPPVAYEQYF.

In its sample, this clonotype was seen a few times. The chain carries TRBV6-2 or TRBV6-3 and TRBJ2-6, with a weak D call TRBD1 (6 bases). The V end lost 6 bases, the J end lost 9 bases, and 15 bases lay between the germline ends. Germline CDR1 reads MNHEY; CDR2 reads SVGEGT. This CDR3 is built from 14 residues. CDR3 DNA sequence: TGTGCCAGCAGAAAGCTCCGGGACATCAACGTCCTGACTTTC. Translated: CASRKLRDINVLTF.

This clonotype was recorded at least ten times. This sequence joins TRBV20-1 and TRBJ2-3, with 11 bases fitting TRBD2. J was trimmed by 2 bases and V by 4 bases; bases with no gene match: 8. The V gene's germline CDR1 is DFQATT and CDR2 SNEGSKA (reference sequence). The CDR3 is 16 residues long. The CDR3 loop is CSATGTSGANTDTQYF. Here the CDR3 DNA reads TGCAGTGCTACCGGGACTAGCGGAGCTAACACAGATACGCAGTATTTT.

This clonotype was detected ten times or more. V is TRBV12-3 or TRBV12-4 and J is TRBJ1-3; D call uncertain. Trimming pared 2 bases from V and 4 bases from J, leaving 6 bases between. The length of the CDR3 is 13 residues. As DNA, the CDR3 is TGTGCCAGCAGTTTACTGCCGGGAAACACCATATATTTT. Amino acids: CASSLLPGNTIYF.

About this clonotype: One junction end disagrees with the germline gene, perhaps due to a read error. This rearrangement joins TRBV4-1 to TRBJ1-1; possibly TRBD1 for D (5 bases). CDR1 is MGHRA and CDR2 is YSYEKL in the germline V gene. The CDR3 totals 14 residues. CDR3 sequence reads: CSSSQGQGNTEAFF. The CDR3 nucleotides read TGCTCCAGCAGCCAAGGACAAGGGAACACTGAAGCTTTCTTT.

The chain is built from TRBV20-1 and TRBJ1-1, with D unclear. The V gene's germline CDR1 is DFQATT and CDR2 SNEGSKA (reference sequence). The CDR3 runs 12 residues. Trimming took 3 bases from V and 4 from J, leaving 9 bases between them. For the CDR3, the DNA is TGCAGTGCTAGTAGGCGGGGCACTGAAGCTTTCTTT. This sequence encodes CSASRRGTEAFF.

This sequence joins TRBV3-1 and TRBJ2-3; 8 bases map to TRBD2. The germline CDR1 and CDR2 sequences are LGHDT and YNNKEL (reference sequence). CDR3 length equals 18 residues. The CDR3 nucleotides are TGTACCCTCAGCCCCCTCGGGGGCGGGGGGCGGGGCACAGATACGCAGTATTTT. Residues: CTLSPLGGGGRGTDTQYF.

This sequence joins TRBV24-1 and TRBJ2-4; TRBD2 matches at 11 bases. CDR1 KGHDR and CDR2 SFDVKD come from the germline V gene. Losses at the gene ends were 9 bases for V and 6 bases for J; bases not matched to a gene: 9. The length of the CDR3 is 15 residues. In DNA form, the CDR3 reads TGTGCCACCTCTCATCCGGGACTAGCGGCAAACATTCAGTACTTC. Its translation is CATSHPGLAANIQYF.

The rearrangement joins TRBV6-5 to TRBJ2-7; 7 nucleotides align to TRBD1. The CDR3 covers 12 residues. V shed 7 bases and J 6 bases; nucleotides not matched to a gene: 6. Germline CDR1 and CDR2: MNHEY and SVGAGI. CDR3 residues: CASKTGWAEQYF. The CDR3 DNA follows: TGTGCCAGCAAGACAGGGTGGGCCGAGCAGTACTTC.